Shown below are 3 T cell receptor beta chains from a single sample sequenced in a study of T cell responses to AZD1222 COVID-19 vaccine. Measured with immunoSEQ multiplex PCR; TCRdb has only the in-frame clones, and not every one. The sample carries over 150,000 clones, 88% recorded once. Material: peripheral blood, obtained 28 days after the second AZD1222 dose. The receptor source for this set is an adult who received the AZD1222 COVID-19 vaccine.

The CDR3 DNA reads as TGTGCCAGCAGCAACCGGGACCCGGACAATGAGCAGTTCTTC. Translation: CASSNRDPDNEQFF. V usage is TRBV21-1 and J usage is TRBJ2-1. TRBV21-1 is flagged as a pseudogene. The CDR3 runs 14 residues.

This clone was seen a single time. The chain uses TRBV30 and TRBJ2-3; no definite D call. Per the germline V gene, CDR1 is GTSNPN and CDR2 is SVGIG (reference sequence). Between the trimmed V and J ends, which lost 3 bases and 2 bases, there was a span of 15 bases. This CDR3 is built from 15 residues. The CDR3 here is CAWSNLEALTDTQYF. The DNA for the CDR3 is TGTGCCTGGAGCAACCTTGAAGCCCTCACAGATACGCAGTATTTT.

This chain links TRBV14 with TRBJ2-5; D is unclear. From germline, CDR1 is SGHDN and CDR2 FVKESK. Trimming shortened V by 3 bases and J by 3 bases, and 8 bases separated the two germline ends. This CDR3 region has 13 residues. The chain's CDR3 is CASSHRVEETQYF. CDR3 bases: TGTGCCAGCAGCCATAGGGTTGAAGAGACCCAGTACTTC.